This TCR beta chain was observed in a study of control samples from healthy donors and cancer patients. This clone was seen a single time. Repertoires were generated with immunoSEQ multiplex PCR, while TCRdb's copy carries only in-frame clones and drops some. The table shows tens of thousands of clones, with under 95% occurring only once. Trimming shortened V by 0 bases and J by 4 bases, and 18 bases separated the two germline ends. This CDR3 is 17 amino acids long. The germline gives CDR1 LNHDA, CDR2 SQIVND (reference sequence). The chain is built from TRBV19 and TRBJ1-2; D is perhaps TRBD1 (5 bases). The sequenced sample was PBMCs. The clonotype comes from a woman in her thirties or forties with head and neck cancer. The CDR3 nucleotides read TGTGCCAGTAGTATAGATGCGTACCGGGACGGACGCTATGGCTACACCTTC. Its protein is CASSIDAYRDGRYGYTF.